This T cell receptor beta chain came from a study of cytomegalovirus exposure and HLA in healthy donors. Findings and limits, study-wide: The finding came from a later analysis; first-cohort TCR clusters tended to co-occur in the roughly 110 validation repertoires. Among TCR beta chains, those listed as cytomegalovirus-associated numbered 164. Using the classifier, cytomegalovirus status was reportedly diagnosed with high specificity and sensitivity.

The validation cohort, a group of around 120 subjects, included the donors and was separate from the approximately 650-subject first cohort. About this clone: Its antigen remains unidentified.

Assay: immunoSEQ multiplex PCR; the TCRdb copy retains only in-frame clones and omits some. The sample has more than 100,000 clones, around nine tenths seen once. The CDR3 has 14 amino acids. Deletions cut 2 bases from V and 5 bases from J, with 10 bases between. The germline V gene encodes CDR1 SNHLY and CDR2 FYNNEI. The chain links TRBV2 to TRBJ2-1; D possibly corresponds to TRBD1 (5 bases). The specimen was PBMCs. The TCR comes from a woman aged 18-35 years in good health and CMV-seropositive. CDR3 DNA: TGTGCCAGCAGTGAAAGGGTCAGGGACAATGAGCAGTTCTTC. Translated: CASSERVRDNEQFF.